The clone carrying this TCR beta chain was found many times. What it binds is unknown. These data are taken from a study of early T cells in non-severe SARS-CoV-2 infection. The wider study: Chains from this unsorted whole-blood bulk RNA could not be paired. Findings of the study overall: In VDJdb matching, anti-spike CD8 responses were favored while private and CD4 specificities went missing.

The protocol attached unique molecular identifiers to individual cDNA molecules. A single record per CDR3 protein comes from TCRdb applying MiXCR to the 5' RACE reads. The sample includes fewer than 60,000 distinct CDR3 sequences, 4% to 5% of them seen just once. CDR1 SQVTM and CDR2 ANQGSEA come from the germline V gene. V lost 1 base and J 6 bases, leaving 14 bases between the germline ends. The CDR3 is 14 amino acids. V and J are TRBV29-1 and TRBJ2-3; possible D gene TRBD2, 5 bases. The sequence derives from an adult who was a healthcare worker with PCR-confirmed SARS-CoV-2 infection or an uninfected control (not recorded which). What was sequenced was whole blood. The CDR3 sequence: CSVEGRDSSDTQYF. CDR3 coding DNA: TGCAGCGTTGAAGGTCGTGACTCTAGCGATACGCAGTATTTT.